The clone carrying this TCR beta chain appeared many times. Its antigen is unidentified. These data are taken from a study of response to subunit inactivated influenza vaccine. Regarding the study as a whole: There was a suggestion from the authors that each seasonal influenza vaccination recruits few new T cells.

TCRdb itself ran the RT-PCR reads through MiXCR, one entry per CDR3 protein. Counted here are under 550,000 distinct CDR3 sequences, approximately 7.2% occurring once; the ten biggest clones make up roughly 13%. V was cut by 1 base and J by 6 bases, with 10 bases left in between. This CDR3 has 14 amino acids. This TCR was sampled from a man aged 45 to 70 who received an inactivated influenza vaccine. The specimen was PBMCs from blood, collected roughly 24 months after vaccination. The gene calls are TRBV12-3 or TRBV12-4 and TRBJ1-5; D ambiguous. The CDR3 DNA reads as TGTGCCAGCAGTTTAGGACGAGAGGGTCAGCCCCAGCATTTT. This encodes CASSLGREGQPQHF.